A selection of T cell receptor beta chains follows, all from one sample in a study of cytomegalovirus exposure and HLA in healthy donors. Measured with immunoSEQ multiplex PCR; TCRdb has only the in-frame clones, and not every one. The sample contains roughly 150,000 clones, 75% of which appear only once. Sequencing was done on a sample of PBMCs. The receptors were gathered from a young man in good health and CMV-seronegative. Both conserved end residues are part of each CDR3. Each record gives: D gene, J gene, clone size, V gene, CDR3 protein, CDR3 DNA. A D gene is named only where the DNA matches it firmly. Where a row states a size, it is once, few, many or the class of an expanded clone; other rows omit it.

TRBD1 | TRBJ2-5 | once | TRBV27 | CASSLWSRTGTQETQYF | TGTGCCAGCAGTTTATGGTCTAGGACAGGGACCCAAGAGACCCAGTACTTC
- | TRBJ2-7 | - | TRBV7-8 | CASTFLIGGVTYEQYF | TGTGCCAGCACCTTTTTGATTGGAGGGGTCACCTACGAGCAGTACTTC
- | TRBJ2-1 | - | TRBV7-8 | CASTPRPVPNEQFF | TGTGCCAGCACCCCTCGTCCGGTACCCAATGAGCAGTTCTTC
TRBD1 | TRBJ1-2 | - | TRBV19 | CASTTGDRSGDLYGYTF | TGTGCCAGTACCACTGGGGACAGGTCTGGTGACCTCTATGGCTACACCTTC
- | TRBJ2-7 | - | TRBV4-3 | CASSQGSGFYEQYF | TGCGCCAGCAGCCAAGGGTCAGGTTTCTACGAGCAGTACTTC
TRBD1 | TRBJ2-3 | - | TRBV9 | CASSGYTGDTDTQYF | TGTGCCAGCAGCGGATACACAGGGGACACAGATACGCAGTATTTT
- | TRBJ2-1 | - | TRBV30 | CAWSRDSFPSNEQFF | TGTGCCTGGAGTAGGGACTCCTTTCCTTCCAATGAGCAGTTCTTC
TRBD1 | TRBJ1-2 | - | TRBV19 | CASSPGTVMEGYTF | TGTGCCAGTAGTCCAGGGACAGTTATGGAAGGCTACACCTTC
- | TRBJ1-5 | - | TRBV21-1 | CASSNVRDHSNQPQHF | TGTGCCAGCAGCAATGTCAGGGATCATAGCAATCAGCCCCAGCATTTT
- | TRBJ1-5 | - | TRBV30 | CAWSGGPGSNQPQHF | TGTGCCTGGAGTGGTGGACCAGGGAGCAATCAGCCCCAGCATTTT
TRBD1 | TRBJ2-7 | - | TRBV5-4 | CASSSDRGEQYF | TGTGCCAGCAGCTCGGACAGGGGTGAGCAGTACTTC
TRBD1 | TRBJ1-4 | - | TRBV30 | CAWRHGTGAWDEKLFF | TGTGCCTGGAGACATGGGACAGGGGCATGGGATGAAAAACTGTTTTTT
- | TRBJ2-1 | - | TRBV7-8 | CASSPERAYNEQFF | TGTGCCAGCAGCCCCGAGAGGGCCTACAATGAGCAGTTCTTC
TRBD2 | TRBJ2-7 | - | TRBV4-1 | CASSPGRVGEQYF | TGCGCCAGCAGCCCAGGGAGGGTGGGGGAGCAGTACTTC
TRBD2 | TRBJ2-7 | - | TRBV7-9 | CSSSPPGEGLGEQYF | TGTTCCAGCAGCCCTCCCGGGGAGGGCCTCGGGGAGCAGTACTTC
- | TRBJ2-3 | - | TRBV6-5 | CASSYSGLGGGDTQYF | TGTGCCAGCAGTTACTCGGGACTAGGGGGCGGAGATACGCAGTATTTT
- | TRBJ2-1 | - | TRBV7-9 | CASSLVRGTYNEQFF | TGTGCCAGCAGCTTAGTCCGGGGGACCTACAATGAGCAGTTCTTC
- | TRBJ1-2 | few | TRBV7-9 | CSSSLGLALSGYGYTF | TGTTCCAGCAGCTTAGGCCTAGCCTTGTCGGGGTACGGCTACACCTTC
TRBD1 | TRBJ2-1 | - | TRBV5-1 | CASSFGTEYNEQFF | TGCGCCAGCAGCTTCGGGACAGAGTACAATGAGCAGTTCTTC
- | TRBJ2-2 | - | TRBV9 | CASSVGRQTNTGELFF | TGTGCCAGCAGCGTAGGGCGACAGACGAACACCGGGGAGCTGTTTTTT
TRBD1 | TRBJ2-7 | - | TRBV18 | CASSLGQGPFYEQYF | TGTGCCAGCTCCCTGGGACAGGGTCCCTTCTACGAGCAGTACTTC
- | TRBJ2-2 | - | TRBV2 | CASRLGSGHTGELFF | TGTGCCAGCAGGCTAGGGAGCGGTCACACCGGGGAGCTGTTTTTT
TRBD2 | TRBJ2-7 | few | TRBV4-3 | CASSQDIGTRTYEQYF | TGCGCCAGCAGCCAAGATATCGGGACTAGGACCTACGAGCAGTACTTC
TRBD1 | TRBJ2-7 | - | TRBV7-2 | CASSPGTGGEQYF | TGTGCCAGCAGCCCCGGGACAGGGGGCGAGCAGTACTTC
TRBD1 | TRBJ1-2 | - | TRBV7-9 | CASSSGQGGYGYTF | TGTGCCAGCAGCTCCGGACAGGGGGGCTATGGCTACACCTTC
TRBD1 | TRBJ1-2 | - | TRBV9 | CASSPYRGEDYGYTF | TGTGCCAGCAGCCCGTACAGGGGTGAGGACTATGGCTACACCTTC
- | TRBJ2-1 | - | TRBV19 | CASAMSSYNEQFF | TGTGCCAGCGCAATGAGCTCCTACAATGAGCAGTTCTTC
- | TRBJ2-1 | - | TRBV27 | CASSFSGSSYNEQFF | TGTGCCAGCAGTTTTTCGGGGAGCTCCTACAATGAGCAGTTCTTC
- | TRBJ2-1 | - | TRBV21-1 | CASSKGLAQYNEQFF | TGTGCCAGCAGCAAGGGACTAGCGCAGTACAATGAGCAGTTCTTC
TRBD2 | TRBJ2-3 | - | TRBV6-5 | CASSYALAGADTQYF | TGTGCCAGCAGTTACGCCCTAGCGGGAGCAGATACGCAGTATTTT
- | TRBJ2-7 | - | TRBV19 | CASSPGSYEQYF | TGTGCCAGTAGTCCCGGGTCTTACGAGCAGTACTTC